This T cell receptor (beta chain) was identified in a study of identical twins. Broader study findings: The study drew conclusions from cross-sectional statistical analysis, not from following the same donors. In cord blood, abundant beta clonotypes had fewer insertions; memory showed no trend.

Through template switching, a universal primer site was introduced, and the cDNA contained unique molecular identifiers. One entry per CDR3 protein, called by TCRdb with MiXCR from the 5' RACE reads. The sample consists of around 250,000 distinct CDR3 sequences, 7% of them appearing once. CDR1 SGHTA and CDR2 FQGNSA come from the germline V gene. Trimming pared 5 bases from V and 5 bases from J, leaving 18 bases between. The CDR3 runs 15 residues. Regarding this clonotype: Its target is unknown.

The sample was also linked to a second study, of yellow fever vaccine responses in identical twins.

The chain is built from TRBV7-2 and TRBJ2-5; D not resolved. The origin of this receptor is a woman between 18 and 29 years old in good health. What was sequenced was memory (CD45RO+) T cells sorted from blood. The chain's CDR3 is CASSAARAPRETQYF. The DNA for the CDR3 is TGTGCCAGCAGCGCAGCCCGGGCGCCGCGGGAGACCCAGTACTTC.